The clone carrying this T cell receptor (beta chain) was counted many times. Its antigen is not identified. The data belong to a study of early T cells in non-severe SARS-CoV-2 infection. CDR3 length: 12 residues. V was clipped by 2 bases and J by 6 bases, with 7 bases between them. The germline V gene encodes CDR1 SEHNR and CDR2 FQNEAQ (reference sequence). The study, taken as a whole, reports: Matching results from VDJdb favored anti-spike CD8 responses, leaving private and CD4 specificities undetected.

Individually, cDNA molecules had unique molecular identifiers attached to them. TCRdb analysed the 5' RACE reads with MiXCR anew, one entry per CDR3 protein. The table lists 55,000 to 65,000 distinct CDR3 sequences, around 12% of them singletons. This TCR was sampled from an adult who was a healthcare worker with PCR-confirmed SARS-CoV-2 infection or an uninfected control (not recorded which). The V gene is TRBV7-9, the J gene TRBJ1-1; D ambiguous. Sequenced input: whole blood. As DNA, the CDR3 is TGTGCCAGCAGCTTACCCCCGGCTGAAGCTTTCTTT. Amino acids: CASSLPPAEAFF.